This T cell receptor beta chain was profiled in a study of cytomegalovirus exposure and HLA in healthy donors. Points from the study as a whole: Most TCR sequences proved rare, with some public TCRs found in many donors. There were a few CMV-associated chains whose specificity for CMV antigens was confirmed in vitro. Earlier results showed most TCR beta V segments being productive about 90% or about 30% of the time. The HLA-A and HLA-B alleles of most subjects were reportedly predicted accurately from TCR beta sequences.

A word on this clone: Its specificity is not known.

The V segment lost 5 bases and the J segment 7 bases; nucleotides outside the gene matches: 10. The germline V gene encodes CDR1 SGHTA and CDR2 FQGNSA. The CDR3 loop spans 14 amino acids. PCR primers comprised 60 Vbeta and 13 Jbeta primers. Assay used: immunoSEQ multiplex PCR; TCRdb lists only in-frame clones, some missing. Its table lists over 100,000 clones. The sample taken for sequencing was PBMCs. V gene TRBV7-2 combines with J gene TRBJ1-2; 7 nucleotides align to TRBD1. The clonotype was recovered from a woman aged 40-49 years in good health and CMV-seropositive. DNA for the CDR3: TGTGCCAGCAGCCCGGACGCGAGACAGGGTGGCTACACCTTC. Residues: CASSPDARQGGYTF.